Shown below are 30 T cell receptor beta chains from a single sample sequenced in a study of beta chain features in type 1 diabetes. Whole-study results and caveats: A moderate, significant TCRB CDR3 shortening appeared in type 1 diabetes across four CD4+ subsets.

Expressed TCRB transcripts got sequenced, as all isolated RNA was reverse transcribed. Measured with immunoSEQ multiplex PCR; TCRdb has only the in-frame clones, and not every one. In the table there are around 260,000 clones, around 22% of which are singletons. For these TCRs, the target antigens are not known. Source material: naive CD4+ T cells from blood. These receptors all stem from a woman aged 25 to 45 with type 1 diabetes.

There are a few counts of this clone. The rearrangement uses TRBV9 and TRBJ2-5, with 8 bases aligning to TRBD2. The V and J ends lost 4 bases and 7 bases, in that order; junction bases with no gene match: 15. Germline assignment: CDR1 SGDLS and CDR2 YYNGEE. This CDR3 comprises 16 residues. The CDR3 here is CASSPGGVAERVTQYF. DNA of the CDR3: TGTGCCAGCAGCCCCGGGGGGGTTGCTGAAAGGGTGACCCAGTACTTC.

This clone has more than one count but fewer than ten. This chain connects TRBV29-1 to TRBJ2-5, with 7 bases that match TRBD2. V was clipped by 3 bases and J by 7 bases; unmatched bases: 8. The CDR3 loop spans 13 amino acids. Looked up from germline, CDR1 is SQVTM and CDR2 is ANQGSEA. The CDR3 sequence is CSVDLYGEGTQYF. CDR3 nucleotides: TGCAGCGTTGATCTATACGGGGAGGGGACCCAGTACTTC.

This chain joins TRBV7-3 and TRBJ2-1, with D perhaps TRBD2 (5 bases). Germline loops: CDR1 SGHTA, CDR2 FQGTGA. The V end was cut by 4 bases, the J end by 9 bases, with 13 bases between. The CDR3 is 13 amino acids. Here the CDR3 reads CASSYEGVGEQFF. The CDR3 bases are TGTGCCAGCAGCTACGAGGGAGTGGGTGAGCAGTTCTTC.

The rearrangement joins TRBV9 to TRBJ1-2; no clear D gene. V was trimmed by 0 bases and J by 7 bases, leaving 7 bases between them. CDR3 length: 12 amino acids. Germline CDR1 is SGDLS and CDR2 is YYNGEE. This CDR3 reads CASSVARGGYTF. In DNA, the CDR3 is TGTGCCAGCAGCGTAGCTCGGGGTGGCTACACCTTC.

Worth noting for this clone: The same CDR3 also results from other DNA sequences found in this sample. The chain employs TRBV29-1 and TRBJ1-1; no firm D call. Trimming stripped 6 bases from V and 0 bases from J, with 2 bases between. Germline V CDR1 and CDR2: SQVTM, ANQGSEA. This CDR3 region has 10 residues. The CDR3 loop reads CSVLNTEAFF. CDR3 sequence (DNA): TGCAGCGTCTTGAACACTGAAGCTTTCTTT.

This clone occurred a few times. This sequence joins TRBV7-9 and TRBJ1-2; D remains ambiguous. Trimming shortened V by 1 base and J by 8 bases, and 11 bases separated the two germline ends. The length of the CDR3 is 13 residues. Germline lookup yields CDR1 SEHNR and CDR2 FQNEAQ (reference sequence). The CDR3 here is CASSLVGSGGYTF. CDR3 nucleotide sequence: TGTGCCAGCAGCTTAGTGGGTTCGGGGGGCTACACCTTC.

This clone appeared a few times. Different DNA sequences within this sample yield the same CDR3. The chain is built from TRBV18 and TRBJ2-7, with 7 bases that match TRBD1. Germline assignment: CDR1 KGHSH and CDR2 LQKENI. The CDR3 length is 15 residues. V gave up 3 bases and J gave up 3 bases; unmatched junction bases: 8. CDR3 coding DNA: TGTGCCAGCTCACCTCGGACAGGTGCAGACTACGAGCAGTACTTC. Translated: CASSPRTGADYEQYF.

The table lists this clone with a few counts. This chain connects TRBV6-1 to TRBJ1-1; a weak D match, TRBD1 (6 bases). V shed 6 bases and J shed 3 bases, with 11 bases lying between them. This CDR3 has 13 amino acids. The V gene's germline CDR1 is MNHNS and CDR2 SASEGT. For the CDR3, the DNA is TGTGCCAGCAGACCGGGACAATACACTGAAGCTTTCTTT. It encodes CASRPGQYTEAFF.

This clone was found a few times. The V and J genes are TRBV29-1 and TRBJ2-4; 7 nucleotides agree with TRBD2. The junction had 9 bases not matched to a gene; V was cut back by 7 bases and J by 6 bases. The germline V gene encodes CDR1 SQVTM and CDR2 ANQGSEA. This CDR3 is 13 amino acids long. The CDR3 loop is CSASRTGGNIQYF. The DNA of the CDR3 is TGCAGCGCGTCGCGTACGGGGGGAAACATTCAGTACTTC.

This clone came up a few times. The chain combines TRBV28 with TRBJ1-5; the D gene is possibly TRBD1 (6 bases). Germline lookup yields CDR1 MDHEN and CDR2 SYDVKM. There are 13 residues in the CDR3. Deletions cut 6 bases from V and 3 bases from J, with 9 bases between. This CDR3 is CASRRTVNQPQHF. CDR3 DNA sequence: TGTGCCAGCAGGAGGACAGTCAATCAGCCCCAGCATTTT.

The chain links TRBV5-4 to TRBJ2-3; D remains unclear. This CDR3 spans 15 amino acids. Germline CDR1 and CDR2: SGHNT and YYREEE (reference sequence). Trimming took off 4 bases at V and 0 bases at J, with 12 bases between the two ends. For the CDR3, the DNA is TGTGCCAGCAGCCAACTTTTTAGTAGCACAGATACGCAGTATTTT. Translation gives CASSQLFSSTDTQYF.

The chain has TRBV14 and TRBJ2-4; possible D gene TRBD1, 6 bases. Trimming removed 6 bases from V and 7 bases from J, with 7 bases in between. CDR1 is SGHDN and CDR2 is FVKESK in the germline V gene. This CDR3 has 11 amino acids. CDR3 loop: CASSQGNIQYF. CDR3 sequence (DNA): TGTGCCAGCAGTCAGGGGAACATTCAGTACTTC.

This clone appeared a few times. The chain couples TRBV9 to TRBJ2-5; 11 nucleotides line up with TRBD2. The CDR3 consists of 15 residues. With 3 bases clipped from V and 4 bases from J, the junction kept 5 bases outside the gene matches. CDR1 and CDR2 from the germline V gene are SGDLS and YYNGEE. Here the CDR3 reads CASSDSGRARETQYF. CDR3 nucleotides: TGTGCCAGCAGCGATAGCGGGAGGGCCCGAGAGACCCAGTACTTC.

The chain combines TRBV9 with TRBJ2-1; 7 positions match TRBD2. Germline V gene sequence: CDR1 SGDLS, CDR2 YYNGEE. Trimming took 4 bases from V and 1 from J; bases not matched to a gene: 14. This CDR3 is built from 18 residues. The CDR3 loop is CASSPPPGGRWSYNEQFF. CDR3 nucleotides: TGTGCCAGCAGCCCACCCCCGGGCGGGAGATGGTCCTACAATGAGCAGTTCTTC.

This clone was observed a handful of times. The gene calls are TRBV29-1 and TRBJ1-1; 10 nucleotides match TRBD1. The germline CDR1 and CDR2 sequences are SQVTM and ANQGSEA. Trimming cost V 6 bases and J 3 bases; bases outside gene matches: 1. CDR3 size: 12 residues. CDR3 loop: CSVGTGDTEAFF. CDR3 sequence (DNA): TGCAGCGTCGGGACAGGGGACACTGAAGCTTTCTTT.

This clone showed up just a few times. The J gene is TRBJ2-1, the V gene TRBV30, with D maybe TRBD1 (6 bases). The V gene's germline CDR1 is GTSNPN and CDR2 SVGIG (reference sequence). This CDR3 is 12 amino acids long. V dropped 5 bases and J dropped 8 bases, with 13 bases sitting between them. CDR3 bases: TGTGCCTGGGCACCACAGGGAGATGAGCAGTTCTTC. Translating it yields CAWAPQGDEQFF.

The chain couples TRBV2 to TRBJ1-5; D is perhaps TRBD1 (5 bases). The CDR3 consists of 15 residues. The germline V gene has CDR1 SNHLY and CDR2 FYNNEI. V dropped 2 bases and J dropped 4 bases, with 12 bases sitting between them. DNA for the CDR3: TGTGCCAGCAGTGAACAGGGAATGTGGAATCAGCCCCAGCATTTT. Translated: CASSEQGMWNQPQHF.

This chain connects TRBV7-9 to TRBJ1-2; tentative D call: TRBD1 (5 bases). Trimming removed 5 bases at V and 2 bases at J, with 15 bases between. CDR1 is SEHNR, CDR2 FQNEAQ, per germline (reference sequence). The CDR3 has 15 residues. In DNA, the CDR3 is TGTGCCAGCAGCCCAGACAGACTCCTCAACTATGGCTACACCTTC. This sequence encodes CASSPDRLLNYGYTF.

The chain employs TRBV19 and TRBJ2-5; D remains ambiguous. CDR3 length: 12 amino acids. V dropped 0 bases and J dropped 4 bases, with 3 bases sitting between them. The germline CDR1 and CDR2 sequences are LNHDA and SQIVND (reference sequence). The CDR3 sequence is CASSIDRETQYF. CDR3 nucleotide sequence: TGTGCCAGTAGTATAGATAGAGAGACCCAGTACTTC.

This clone showed up just a few times. The chain carries TRBV7-9 and TRBJ2-7; 13 bases map to TRBD2. CDR1 SEHNR and CDR2 FQNEAQ come from the germline V gene (reference sequence). The CDR3 length is 17 residues. J was trimmed by 5 bases and V by 5 bases; bases with no gene match: 12. In DNA form, the CDR3 reads TGTGCCAGCAGCCCCGGGACTAGCGGGGTCGCTGCCCACGAGCAGTACTTC. Its translation is CASSPGTSGVAAHEQYF.

This chain connects TRBV6-5 to TRBJ1-2; TRBD1 aligns across 9 bases. The J segment lost 4 bases and the V segment lost 3 bases, leaving 6 bases of the junction unmatched. The CDR3 consists of 15 residues. The V gene's germline CDR1 is MNHEY and CDR2 SVGAGI. The DNA for the CDR3 is TGTGCCAGCAGTTATACAGGGGGCCGCTTCTATGGCTACACCTTC. Encoded protein: CASSYTGGRFYGYTF.

This chain joins TRBV2 and TRBJ1-5, with unresolved D. CDR3 size: 12 residues. V was trimmed by 3 bases and J by 3 bases, leaving 3 bases between them. Germline assignment: CDR1 SNHLY and CDR2 FYNNEI. In DNA, the CDR3 is TGTGCCAGCAGTGATAACAATCAGCCCCAGCATTTT. Translation: CASSDNNQPQHF.

This clone has a handful of counts. The chain carries TRBV5-4 and TRBJ2-7, with TRBD1 as a possible D gene (6 bases). This CDR3 has 15 amino acids. V shed 3 bases and J shed 0 bases, with 13 bases lying between them. Germline loops: CDR1 SGHNT, CDR2 YYREEE (reference sequence). The CDR3 loop is CASSYAPGHSYEQYF. In nucleotides, the CDR3 is TGTGCCAGCAGCTACGCCCCGGGACACTCCTACGAGCAGTACTTC.

A few counts support this clone. V gene TRBV5-4 combines with J gene TRBJ2-7; D may be TRBD2 (6 bases). The CDR3 extends over 13 amino acids. Trimming removed 4 bases from V and 6 bases from J, with 14 bases in between. CDR1 is SGHNT, CDR2 YYREEE, per germline (reference sequence). DNA for the CDR3: TGTGCCAGCAGCCCGGAGCGGGCTAGCGAGCAGTACTTC. Amino acids: CASSPERASEQYF.

This clone was seen a few times. V gene TRBV9 combines with J gene TRBJ2-7; D is ambiguous. The V end lost 1 base, the J end lost 6 bases, and 14 bases lay between the germline ends. Germline V lookup: CDR1 SGDLS, CDR2 YYNGEE. The CDR3 spans 14 residues. The CDR3 DNA reads TGTGCCAGCAGCGTAATCTCCTCTACCGGCGAGCAGTACTTC. Its translation: CASSVISSTGEQYF.

V and J are TRBV5-6 and TRBJ2-1, with D uncertain. Trimming shortened V by 4 bases and J by 12 bases, and 17 bases separated the two germline ends. Germline CDR1 and CDR2: SGHDT and YYEEEE. The CDR3 is made up of 13 amino acids. The CDR3 DNA reads as TGTGCCAGCAGCGTGGACCCAGCGACGGGGCAGTTCTTC. Its translation is CASSVDPATGQFF.

This clone has more than one count but fewer than ten. The chain is built from TRBV5-6 and TRBJ2-3, with 9 bases matching TRBD1. Germline V gene lookup returns CDR1 SGHDT and CDR2 YYEEEE. The CDR3 is 12 residues long. The junction had 3 bases not matched to a gene; V was cut back by 4 bases and J by 9 bases. CDR3 bases: TGTGCCAGCAGCACCGGGACAGGGACGCAGTATTTT. Protein product: CASSTGTGTQYF.

This clone was counted only a few times. The chain employs TRBV29-1 and TRBJ2-7; no clear D gene. Trimming took 5 bases from V and 2 from J, leaving 10 bases between them. The V gene's germline CDR1 is SQVTM and CDR2 ANQGSEA. The CDR3 sequence is 12 residues long. The CDR3 region is CSVTPGTYEQYF. The DNA of the CDR3 is TGCAGCGTTACACCAGGCACCTACGAGCAGTACTTC.

V and J are TRBV30 and TRBJ2-7, with 8 bases that match TRBD2. Germline-derived CDR1 and CDR2 are GTSNPN and SVGIG (reference sequence). This CDR3 has 14 residues. The trim removed 0 bases at V and 6 bases at J, leaving 7 bases unmatched. CDR3 residues: CAWSVGLAGTEQYF. The CDR3 DNA is TGTGCCTGGAGTGTGGGGTTAGCGGGAACCGAGCAGTACTTC.

This clone has just a few counts. The V gene is TRBV27, the J gene TRBJ2-2; the D is unclear. Per the germline V gene, CDR1 is MNHEY and CDR2 is SMNVEV (reference sequence). The CDR3 is 12 amino acids. The CDR3: CWPPGNTGELFF. The CDR3 DNA reads as TGTTGGCCCCCGGGTAACACCGGGGAGCTGTTTTTT.